This record covers a single T cell receptor (beta chain). Recruits, aged roughly 18 to 89 years, lived in 25 or so US areas. Donors were grouped by their self-reported clinical history. These data originate in a study of blood T cell repertoires in COVID-19. Study context: T cells, B-cell-depleted T cells, or PBMCs provided the cDNA or gDNA that served as material.

As processed by the authors: For nucleated cells, counts were estimated from reference gene primer amplification. The data were produced by immunoSEQ multiplex PCR, yet TCRdb's version contains in-frame clones alone and is incomplete. Clone size and the V and J calls come from that table; the DNA yielded D and trimming. This table holds some 150,000 clones, over 75% found once. Sequencing input: PBMCs or T cells enriched from blood (not recorded which). This TCR was recovered from a woman aged 25-40 years with acute COVID-19.

CDR3 protein: CASSPQGGLNTEAFF. CDR3 coding DNA: TGTGCCAGCAGTCCCCAAGGAGGGCTGAACACTGAAGCTTTCTTT. The chain is built from TRBV28 and TRBJ1-1, with unresolved D. Germline CDR1 and CDR2: MDHEN and SYDVKM. Trimming removed 5 bases from V and 0 bases from J, with 13 bases in between. CDR3 length: 15 amino acids. Using reference TRBV28 and TRBJ1-1 for the parts outside the CDR3, the full variable domain is DVKVTQSSRYLVKRTGEKVFLECVQDMDHENMFWYRQDPGLGLRLIYFSYDVKMKEKGDIPEGYSVSREKKERFSLILESASTNQTSMYLCASSPQGGLNTEAFFGQGTRLTVV.